These 21 T cell receptor beta chains were all obtained from the same sample, sequenced in a study of T-cell reconstitution after alpha-beta-depleted transplantation in children. The authors prepared the TCRbeta library with unique molecular identifiers. Each CDR3 protein gets one entry after TCRdb re-called the PCR reads with MiXCR. The table has a few hundred thousand distinct CDR3 sequences, around 21% seen once. Specimen: PBMCs from the stem cell graft donor, collected from the stem cell graft. These receptors were collected from a human donor who donated a stem cell graft to a child with acute myeloid leukemia.

The CDR3 sequence is CASSQENRPIQETQYF. The CDR3 DNA reads as TGCGCCAGCAGCCAAGAAAACAGACCCATCCAAGAGACCCAGTACTTC. This chain links TRBV4-3 with TRBJ2-5, with D unclear. This CDR3 region has 16 residues. Germline lookup yields CDR1 LGHNA and CDR2 YSLEER. V gave up 0 bases and J gave up 1 base, with 12 bases separating them.

The chain uses TRBV5-5 and TRBJ2-7, with TRBD1 identical over 9 bases. The CDR3 runs 14 residues. V lost 2 bases, J lost 5 bases, and 5 bases stayed unmatched. The V gene's germline CDR1 is SGHKS and CDR2 YYEKEE (reference sequence). In DNA form, the CDR3 reads TGTGCCAGCAGCTTTACAGGGGGCAACCACGAGCAGTACTTC. This codes for CASSFTGGNHEQYF. Supplemented by reference TRBV5-5 and TRBJ2-7, the full variable domain reads DAGVTQSPTHLIKTRGQQVTLRCSPISGHKSVSWYQQVLGQGPQFIFQYYEKEERGRGNFPDRFSARQFPNYSSELNVNALLLGDSALYLCASSFTGGNHEQYFGPGTRLTVT.

This clonotype showed up many times. The chain is built from TRBV24-1 and TRBJ2-3; no reliable D call. Germline V gene sequence: CDR1 KGHDR, CDR2 SFDVKD. Trimming left V 10 bases short and J 2 bases short, with 9 bases between. The CDR3 has 12 amino acids. This CDR3 is CATEGTTDTQYF. CDR3 sequence (DNA): TGTGCCACGGAAGGCACCACAGATACGCAGTATTTT.

This clonotype has just a few counts. The chain carries TRBV20-1 and TRBJ2-7; the match to TRBD2 covers 10 bases. CDR3 length equals 15 residues. Germline CDR1 and CDR2: DFQATT and SNEGSKA (reference sequence). Trimming removed 0 bases from V and 3 bases from J; junction bases left unmatched: 5. The CDR3 coding sequence is TGCAGTGCTAGAGATCTAGCGGGGGAAGACTACGAGCAGTACTTC. Protein sequence: CSARDLAGEDYEQYF.

There are a few counts of this clonotype. The chain is built from TRBV27 and TRBJ2-5; the D gene is possibly TRBD2 (6 bases). Germline lookup yields CDR1 MNHEY and CDR2 SMNVEV (reference sequence). This CDR3 is built from 16 residues. Trimming took 5 bases from V and 5 from J, leaving 21 bases between them. The CDR3 sequence: CASSPPSGYIGETQYF. Written as DNA, the CDR3 is TGTGCCAGCAGTCCCCCGAGCGGGTACATCGGCGAGACCCAGTACTTC.

The J gene is TRBJ2-7, the V gene TRBV12-3 or TRBV12-4; 8 bases line up with TRBD2. V dropped 6 bases and J dropped 4; count of bases not matched to a gene: 5. The CDR3 spans 13 residues. CDR3 sequence: CASSLGTRYEQYF. The CDR3 coding sequence is TGTGCCAGCAGCCTCGGGACTAGGTACGAGCAGTACTTC.

The chain combines TRBV10-3 with TRBJ2-3, with a weak D call TRBD2 (6 bases). The CDR3 consists of 16 residues. Trimming left V 4 bases short and J 1 base short, with 15 bases between. CDR1 is ENHRY and CDR2 is SYGVKD in the germline V gene. The CDR3 loop reads CAISARLADRTDTQYF. In DNA, the CDR3 is TGTGCCATCAGTGCGCGGTTAGCGGACCGCACAGATACGCAGTATTTT.

The CDR3 region has the DNA TGTGCCATCAGCCGCCGGGACAGACAAGAGACCCAGTACTTC. Protein sequence: CAISRRDRQETQYF. The chain has TRBV10-3 and TRBJ2-5, with TRBD1 identical over 7 bases. The CDR3 has 14 amino acids. V lost 6 bases to trimming and J lost 2 bases; unmatched junction nucleotides: 6. Germline CDR1 ENHRY, CDR2 SYGVKD.

The gene calls are TRBV6-4 and TRBJ2-3; TRBD2 matches at 14 bases. CDR1 MRHNA and CDR2 SNTAGT come from the germline V gene. This CDR3 comprises 19 residues. The junction had 9 bases not matched to a gene; V was cut back by 0 bases and J by 4 bases. CDR3 nucleotides: TGTGCCAGCAGTGACTCGGGACTAGCGGGAGTTGGGAGGGCAGATACGCAGTATTTT. Translation: CASSDSGLAGVGRADTQYF.

The chain combines TRBV12-3 or TRBV12-4 with TRBJ2-1; D unresolved. The V end lost 1 base, the J end lost 7 bases, and 8 bases lay between the germline ends. The CDR3 totals 13 residues. CDR3 loop: CASSLDGPNEQFF. CDR3 nucleotide sequence: TGTGCCAGCAGTTTAGACGGACCGAATGAGCAGTTCTTC.

This clonotype was recorded many times. The gene calls are TRBV20-1 and TRBJ2-7, with D possibly being TRBD1 or TRBD2 (5 bases each). V gave up 0 bases and J gave up 1 base, with 16 bases separating them. The CDR3 length is 16 residues. Germline loops: CDR1 DFQATT, CDR2 SNEGSKA (reference sequence). CDR3 loop: CSARDYDGTHSYEQYF. The CDR3 DNA reads as TGCAGTGCTAGAGATTATGACGGGACCCATTCCTACGAGCAGTACTTC.

This sequence joins TRBV2 and TRBJ1-2; D remains ambiguous. CDR3 length: 15 residues. V was cut by 1 base and J by 4 bases, with 13 bases left in between. CDR1 SNHLY and CDR2 FYNNEI come from the germline V gene. The CDR3 DNA reads as TGTGCCAGCAGTGAAGTGGCAGGAACTCTCTATGGCTACACCTTC. Protein product: CASSEVAGTLYGYTF.

V gene TRBV5-1 combines with J gene TRBJ2-4, with D possibly matching TRBD1 (5 bases). CDR1 is SGHRS and CDR2 is YFSETQ in the germline V gene. The CDR3 sequence is 12 residues long. With 3 bases removed from V and 8 bases from J, the gap between germline ends came to 9 bases. CDR3 sequence reads: CASSWEGDIQYF. CDR3 DNA sequence: TGCGCCAGCAGCTGGGAAGGGGACATTCAGTACTTC.

The chain links TRBV7-9 to TRBJ2-7, with D perhaps assigned TRBD1 or TRBD2 (6 bases each). CDR3 size: 12 residues. Deletions cut 0 bases from V and 10 bases from J, with 10 bases between. In germline, CDR1 is SEHNR, CDR2 FQNEAQ (reference sequence). This chain's CDR3 is CASSLAGGQQYF. The CDR3 DNA reads TGTGCCAGCAGCTTAGCGGGGGGACAACAGTACTTC.

The chain carries TRBV25-1 and TRBJ2-5, with no clear D. V was cut by 9 bases and J by 5 bases, with 16 bases left in between. Germline-derived CDR1 and CDR2 are MGHDK and SYGVNS. The CDR3 runs to 13 residues. CDR3 sequence: CASQITPRETQYF. For the CDR3, the DNA is TGTGCCAGTCAGATCACTCCTCGGGAGACCCAGTACTTC. Full variable domain (remainder filled in from reference TRBV25-1 and TRBJ2-5): EADIYQTPRYLVIGTGKKITLECSQTMGHDKMYWYQQDPGMELHLIHYSYGVNSTEKGDLSSESTVSRIRTEHFPLTLESARPSHTSQYLCASQITPRETQYFGPGTRLLVL.

This rearrangement joins TRBV7-2 to TRBJ2-3, with D perhaps TRBD1 (5 bases). Deletions cut 1 base from V and 4 bases from J, with 9 bases between. Per germline, CDR1 SGHTA and CDR2 FQGNSA. This CDR3 has 14 amino acids. CDR3 in DNA: TGTGCCAGCAGCTTAGTGCAGGGATCAGATACGCAGTATTTT. It is translated as CASSLVQGSDTQYF.

The chain couples TRBV24-1 to TRBJ2-6; weak D call: TRBD1 (5 bases). This CDR3 is 21 amino acids long. Germline V lookup: CDR1 KGHDR, CDR2 SFDVKD. V was trimmed by 12 bases and J by 1 base, leaving 33 bases between them. The CDR3 spells CAACDLSLGQGRRSGANVLTF. The DNA for the CDR3 is TGTGCCGCCTGTGATTTGTCCCTGGGGCAGGGAAGGCGATCTGGGGCCAACGTCCTGACTTTC.

This clonotype has a single count. The chain uses TRBV4-1 and TRBJ2-1; 7 bases map to TRBD2. This CDR3 contains 17 residues. V shed 1 base, J shed 3 bases, and the junction held 9 bases outside the gene matches. The V gene's germline CDR1 is MGHRA and CDR2 YSYEKL. Here the CDR3 reads CASSQVSGEGNYNEQFF. As DNA, the CDR3 is TGCGCCAGCAGCCAAGTTTCGGGGGAGGGGAACTACAATGAGCAGTTCTTC.

This clonotype was recorded a few times. This chain links TRBV20-1 with TRBJ1-2, with D unclear. The CDR3 spans 13 residues. Per the germline V gene, CDR1 is DFQATT and CDR2 is SNEGSKA (reference sequence). Trimming removed 6 bases at V and 6 bases at J, with 17 bases between. The CDR3 DNA reads as TGCAGTGCCGAGGAGCCCTTGGGAGATGGCTACACCTTC. The encoded protein is CSAEEPLGDGYTF.

The V and J genes are TRBV6-5 and TRBJ2-2, with D possibly being TRBD1 (6 bases). Between the trimmed V and J ends, which lost 4 bases and 1 base, there was a span of 10 bases. Germline V lookup: CDR1 MNHEY, CDR2 SVGAGI. The CDR3 consists of 15 residues. Here the CDR3 reads CASSLQTGNTGELFF. The CDR3 bases are TGTGCCAGCAGTTTACAGACAGGGAACACCGGGGAGCTGTTTTTT.

This clonotype was observed a single time. The genes are TRBV25-1 and TRBJ1-5; no firm D call. Trimming took 6 bases from V and 0 from J, leaving 12 bases between them. CDR3 length: 15 amino acids. Per the germline V gene, CDR1 is MGHDK and CDR2 is SYGVNS. In DNA form, the CDR3 reads TGTGCCAGCAGAACCCCCACCGGTAGCAATCAGCCCCAGCATTTT. Its translation: CASRTPTGSNQPQHF.